Here is one T cell receptor beta chain with its context. Antigen specificity is unknown. The CDR3 has 15 residues. The germline gives CDR1 SGHTA, CDR2 FQGNSA. Trimming left V 1 base short and J 0 bases short, with 9 bases between. The data were obtained in a study of OX40 agonist ivuxolimab in advanced cancers. Blood was sampled at baseline, cycle 4 day 1, and cycle 7 day 1. Measured with immunoSEQ multiplex PCR; TCRdb has only the in-frame clones, and not every one. The sample holds over 45,000 clones, 70% to 85% seen once. General study findings and limits: Fewer expanded clones were found on average in CD4+ than in CD8+ T cells. Some nonresponders additionally presented with little normalized T-cell clonal expansion.

This rearrangement joins TRBV7-2 to TRBJ1-1; D may be TRBD1 (5 bases). This sequence was found in an adult with an advanced solid tumor such as melanoma, head and neck, liver or kidney cancer. The sample was CD4+ or CD8+ T cells sorted from blood, taken in a trial of the OX40 agonist ivuxolimab. CDR3 protein: CASSLDGGVNTEAFF. The CDR3 DNA reads as TGTGCCAGCAGCTTAGACGGGGGGGTGAACACTGAAGCTTTCTTT.